What follows are 9 T cell receptor beta chains derived from one specimen sequenced in a study of CD8+CD57+ T cells in acquired aplastic anemia. Genomic DNA constituted the template upon which TCR beta VDJ and CDR3 profiling was performed. Each CDR3 protein is one row after TCRdb ran MiXCR on the reads. The sample comprises around 180,000 distinct CDR3 sequences, 63% of which are singletons, and 45% rests with the top ten. The sequenced material came from sorted CD4+, CD8+, or CD8+CD57+ T cells (not recorded which) from PBMCs. These receptor sequences come from a human donor in good health.

This sequence joins TRBV9 and TRBJ2-5, with no clear D. There are 10 residues in the CDR3. Per germline, CDR1 SGDLS and CDR2 YYNGEE. V lost 7 bases and J 5 bases, leaving 6 bases between the germline ends. The DNA for the CDR3 is TGTGCCAGCGGCCAGGAGACCCAGTACTTC. This codes for CASGQETQYF.

There are many counts of this clonotype. This sequence joins TRBV29-1 and TRBJ2-7, with 14 bases that match TRBD2. Losses at the gene ends were 7 bases for V and 4 bases for J; bases not matched to a gene: 12. Germline values: CDR1 SQVTM, CDR2 ANQGSEA. The CDR3 spans 16 residues. The DNA of the CDR3 is TGCAGCGCCAAGACCGGACTAGCGGGAGGTGGGTACGAGCAGTACTTC. Translation gives CSAKTGLAGGGYEQYF.

This clonotype was found a few times. The J gene is TRBJ2-7, the V gene TRBV7-2; the match to TRBD1 covers 8 bases. With V trimmed by 5 bases and J by 9 bases, 3 bases remained unmatched. Germline assignment: CDR1 SGHTA and CDR2 FQGNSA. The CDR3 runs 11 residues. Written as DNA, the CDR3 is TGTGCCAGCAGCGAAGACAGGGGGCAGTACTTC. Translated: CASSEDRGQYF.

CDR3 sequence reads: CSARRGTEKLFF. CDR3 coding DNA: TGCAGTGCTAGGAGGGGGACAGAAAAACTGTTTTTT. V is TRBV20-1 and J is TRBJ1-4, with D maybe TRBD1 (6 bases). Trimming removed 3 bases at V and 8 bases at J, with 10 bases between. This CDR3 is built from 12 residues. Germline CDR1 and CDR2: DFQATT and SNEGSKA (reference sequence).

This clonotype has just one count. The chain recombines TRBV11-1 with TRBJ2-1, with TRBD2 matching over 8 bases. The V gene's germline CDR1 is SGHAT and CDR2 FQDESV (reference sequence). This CDR3 has 15 residues. Trimming took 0 bases from V and 4 from J; bases not matched to a gene: 2. The CDR3: CASSLAAGEYNEQFF. The CDR3 DNA sequence: TGTGCCAGCAGCTTAGCAGCGGGGGAGTACAATGAGCAGTTCTTC.

This clonotype appeared many times. The rearrangement uses TRBV11-2 and TRBJ2-2, with D unresolved. CDR1 is SGHAT and CDR2 is FQNNGV in the germline V gene. The CDR3 totals 14 residues. V lost 2 bases and J lost 6, with 10 bases in between. DNA for the CDR3: TGTGCCAGCAGCTTAAGTCCGGGTTCCGGGGAGCTGTTTTTT. Residues: CASSLSPGSGELFF. Based on the CDR3 plus reference TRBV11-2 and TRBJ2-2, the full variable domain is EAGVAQSPRYKIIEKRQSVAFWCNPISGHATLYWYQQILGQGPKLLIQFQNNGVVDDSQLPKDRFSAERLKGVDSTLKIQPAKLEDSAVYLCASSLSPGSGELFFGEGSRLTVL.

This clonotype was detected ten times or more. The chain carries TRBV5-5 and TRBJ1-1, with no clear D. CDR3 length: 15 amino acids. Germline V gene sequence: CDR1 SGHKS, CDR2 YYEKEE (reference sequence). The V gene lost 3 bases and the J gene lost 1 base, with 13 bases spanning the gap. DNA of the CDR3: TGTGCCAGCAGCTCATGGACGGCTACGAACACTGAAGCTTTCTTT. Its protein is CASSSWTATNTEAFF.

This chain connects TRBV12-3 or TRBV12-4 to TRBJ2-3; no firm D call. Trimming left V 10 bases short and J 2 bases short, with 13 bases between. This CDR3 region has 13 residues. CDR3 sequence: CATALIPTDTQYF. The CDR3 DNA reads TGTGCCACTGCCTTAATCCCCACAGATACGCAGTATTTT.

J is TRBJ2-5 and V is TRBV2; D ambiguous. Between the trimmed V and J ends, which lost 8 bases and 1 base, there was a span of 11 bases. Germline-derived CDR1 and CDR2 are SNHLY and FYNNEI. CDR3 size: 13 residues. CDR3 sequence reads: CASGRATQETQYF. CDR3 nucleotide sequence: TGTGCCAGCGGTCGGGCGACCCAAGAGACCCAGTACTTC.